This record concerns one T cell receptor (beta chain) sequence. Its cognate antigen is unknown. The data belong to a study of cytomegalovirus exposure and HLA in healthy donors. Per germline, CDR1 MNHEY and CDR2 SMNVEV (reference sequence). The V and J ends lost 5 bases and 7 bases, in that order; junction bases with no gene match: 5. The CDR3 is 14 amino acids. Amplification used 60 Vbeta primers and 13 Jbeta primers. Using immunoSEQ multiplex PCR, the repertoire was profiled, and TCRdb retains in-frame clones only, with some absent. The sample holds 170,000 or so clones; roughly four fifths are singletons and the top ten take 3.1%. Study findings and constraints: As a later analysis showed, a missense DCLRE1C variant was linked to trimming of TCR beta V- and J-genes. A cluster of highly shared sequence variants was likely a sequencing artifact.

The TCR was taken from a woman aged 40-49 years in good health and CMV-seronegative. Material: PBMCs. V usage is TRBV27 and J usage is TRBJ1-6; TRBD1 matches at 7 bases. CDR3 sequence reads: CASSPGTENSPLHF. The CDR3 DNA reads as TGTGCCAGCAGTCCCGGGACAGAGAATTCACCCCTCCACTTT.